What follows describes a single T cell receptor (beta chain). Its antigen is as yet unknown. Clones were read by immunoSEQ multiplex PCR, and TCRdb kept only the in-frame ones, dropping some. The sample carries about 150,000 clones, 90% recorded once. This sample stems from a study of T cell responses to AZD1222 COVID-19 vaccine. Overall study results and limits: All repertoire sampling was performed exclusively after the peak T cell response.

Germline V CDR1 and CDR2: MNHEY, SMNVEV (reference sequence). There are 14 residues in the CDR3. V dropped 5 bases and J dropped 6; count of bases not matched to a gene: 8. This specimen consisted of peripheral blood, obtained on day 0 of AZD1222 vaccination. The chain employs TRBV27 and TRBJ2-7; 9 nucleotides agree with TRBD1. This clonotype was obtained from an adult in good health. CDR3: CASSPLGQGREQYF. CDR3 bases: TGTGCCAGCAGTCCTTTGGGACAGGGCCGCGAGCAGTACTTC.